These 9 T cell receptor beta chains were sequenced from one sample in a study of cytomegalovirus exposure and HLA in healthy donors. The PCR ran on 60 Vbeta and 13 Jbeta primers. Only in-frame clones appear in the TCRdb table, and some are missing; sequencing was by immunoSEQ multiplex PCR. This table holds about 140,000 clones, about 80% found once. Sequenced: PBMCs. These receptors all stem from a man in his forties in good health and CMV-seronegative.

The J gene is TRBJ2-5, the V gene TRBV19, with 9 bases that match TRBD2. The CDR3 loop spans 17 amino acids. Trimming cost V 0 bases and J 1 base; bases outside gene matches: 6. Per germline, CDR1 LNHDA and CDR2 SQIVND (reference sequence). The CDR3 DNA follows: TGTGCCAGTAGTATAGAAAGAGCGGGGGGCCGCCAAGAGACCCAGTACTTC. This gives the protein CASSIERAGGRQETQYF.

This clone was seen a single time. This chain uses TRBV6-6 with TRBJ2-5; perhaps TRBD1 as D (5 bases). Near its end, the DNA agrees better with TRBJ2-7, so the J call may be wrong. This CDR3 contains 13 residues. Germline V gene sequence: CDR1 MNHNY, CDR2 SVGAGI (reference sequence). The CDR3 DNA is TGTGCCAGCAGTTTCACCCAGGGATACGAGCAGTACTTC. It yields the protein CASSFTQGYEQYF.

The chain joins TRBV27 to TRBJ2-5, with D perhaps matching TRBD1 (5 bases). CDR3 length: 14 residues. Germline lookup yields CDR1 MNHEY and CDR2 SMNVEV (reference sequence). V shed 3 bases and J shed 5 bases, with 13 bases lying between them. The CDR3 bases are TGTGCCAGCAGTTTTGGGGCCCTTAGGGAGACCCAGTACTTC. Its translation is CASSFGALRETQYF.

V is TRBV7-2 and J is TRBJ2-3; D possibly corresponds to TRBD2 (6 bases). Between the trimmed V and J ends, which lost 2 bases and 4 bases, there was a span of 19 bases. This CDR3 region has 17 residues. Germline V gene lookup returns CDR1 SGHTA and CDR2 FQGNSA. The CDR3 DNA sequence: TGTGCCAGCAGCTTAAACGGTGGCGGGGCGACCCCAGATACGCAGTATTTT. This encodes CASSLNGGGATPDTQYF.

This rearrangement joins TRBV5-4 to TRBJ1-1; no definite D call. Germline lookup yields CDR1 SGHNT and CDR2 YYREEE (reference sequence). The CDR3 contains 16 residues. V lost 4 bases to trimming and J lost 1 base, with 17 bases between them. The CDR3 loop is CASSAASGWANTEAFF. DNA of the CDR3: TGTGCCAGCAGCGCCGCTTCGGGGTGGGCGAACACTGAAGCTTTCTTT.

This clone came up a few times. This chain connects TRBV5-6 to TRBJ1-5; 7 bases line up with TRBD1. V trimming: 2 bases; J trimming: 2 bases; junction bases outside the gene matches: 10. The CDR3 contains 17 residues. CDR1 is SGHDT, CDR2 YYEEEE, per germline. CDR3 bases: TGTGCCAGCAGCTTCTACAGGGGTATCTTGGGCAATCAGCCCCAGCATTTT. It codes for CASSFYRGILGNQPQHF.

V gene TRBV30 combines with J gene TRBJ2-1, with 8 bases that match TRBD2. After removal of 6 bases from V and 2 bases from J, the junction contained 12 bases not matched to a gene. CDR3 length: 16 residues. In germline, CDR1 is GTSNPN, CDR2 SVGIG (reference sequence). In nucleotides, the CDR3 is TGTGCCTGCCCGGGACTAGGGGCCGAGCCCTACAATGAGCAGTTCTTC. Encoded protein: CACPGLGAEPYNEQFF.

This clone was counted once. The genes are TRBV6-6 and TRBJ1-1, with 7 positions matching TRBD1. The germline gives CDR1 MNHNY, CDR2 SVGAGI (reference sequence). The V and J ends lost 6 bases and 4 bases, in that order; junction bases with no gene match: 5. The CDR3 loop spans 13 amino acids. The CDR3 bases are TGTGCCAGCAGCCCCAGGGGGTCCACTGAAGCTTTCTTT. This sequence encodes CASSPRGSTEAFF.

The rearrangement uses TRBV12-5 and TRBJ2-7; D not resolved. Germline assignment: CDR1 LGHNT and CDR2 FRNRAP. The CDR3 is made up of 12 amino acids. The V and J ends lost 8 bases and 0 bases respectively, with 8 bases between them. For the CDR3, the DNA is TGTGCTAGTACAGTTTTCTCCTACGAGCAGTACTTC. Its protein is CASTVFSYEQYF.